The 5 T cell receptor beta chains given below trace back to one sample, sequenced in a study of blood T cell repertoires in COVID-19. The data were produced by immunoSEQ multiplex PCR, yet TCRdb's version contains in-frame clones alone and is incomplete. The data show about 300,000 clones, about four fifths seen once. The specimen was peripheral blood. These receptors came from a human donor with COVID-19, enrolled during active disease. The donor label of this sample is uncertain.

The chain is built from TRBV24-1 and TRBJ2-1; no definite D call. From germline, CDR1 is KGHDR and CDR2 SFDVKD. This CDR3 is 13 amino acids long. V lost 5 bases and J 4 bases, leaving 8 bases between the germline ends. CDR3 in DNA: TGTGCCACCAGTGTAAGCCCGTACAATGAGCAGTTCTTC. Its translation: CATSVSPYNEQFF.

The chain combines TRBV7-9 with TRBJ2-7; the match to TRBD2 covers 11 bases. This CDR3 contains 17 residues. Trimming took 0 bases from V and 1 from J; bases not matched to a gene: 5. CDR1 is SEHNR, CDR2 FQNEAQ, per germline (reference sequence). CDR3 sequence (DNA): TGTGCCAGCAGCTTAGCTGGTAGCGGGAGGGGTTCCTACGAGCAGTACTTC. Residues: CASSLAGSGRGSYEQYF.

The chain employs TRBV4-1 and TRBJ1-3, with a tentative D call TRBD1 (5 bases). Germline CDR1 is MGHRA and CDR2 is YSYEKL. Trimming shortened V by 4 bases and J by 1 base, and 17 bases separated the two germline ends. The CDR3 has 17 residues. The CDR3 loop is CASSLASGGPSGNTIYF. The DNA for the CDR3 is TGCGCCAGCAGCCTTGCCTCGGGGGGACCTTCTGGAAACACCATATATTTT.

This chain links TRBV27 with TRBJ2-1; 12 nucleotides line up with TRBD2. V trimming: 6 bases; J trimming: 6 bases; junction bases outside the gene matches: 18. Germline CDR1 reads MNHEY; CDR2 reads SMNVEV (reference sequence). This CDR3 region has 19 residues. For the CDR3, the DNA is TGTGCCAGCAGCCCCACCGGGACTAGCGGGCAGTGGGCCCTCAATGAGCAGTTCTTC. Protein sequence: CASSPTGTSGQWALNEQFF.

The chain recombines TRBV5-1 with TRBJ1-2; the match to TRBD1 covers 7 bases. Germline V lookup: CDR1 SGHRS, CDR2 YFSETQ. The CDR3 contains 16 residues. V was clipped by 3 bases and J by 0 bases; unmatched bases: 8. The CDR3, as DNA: TGCGCCAGCAGCTCTTCAACCGGGACAGCTAACTATGGCTACACCTTC. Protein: CASSSSTGTANYGYTF.